The 14 T cell receptor beta chains listed next were all sequenced from one sample in a study of regulatory T cells in long-lasting Graves disease. For TCR beta, libraries came from iRepertoire HTBI primers and Arm-PCR of CDR3 regions. TCRdb processed the multiplex PCR reads anew with MiXCR; each CDR3 protein has one entry. The data contain roughly 530,000 distinct CDR3 sequences, 15% to 20% of them singletons. The time point denotes: newly diagnosed GD, antithyroid drugs for less than 3 months. Following extraction of RNA from PBMCs, that RNA was used to make the TCR library. The data were also submitted as part of a second study, on T cells in Graves' hyperthyroidism and ophthalmopathy.

The sample here was peripheral blood mononuclear cells (PBMCs), taken at new diagnosis, from a patient treated with antithyroid drugs. The receptors were gathered from a woman aged 40 to 65 with Graves disease.

This clonotype was picked up many times. The chain joins TRBV27 to TRBJ2-7, with 10 bases aligning to TRBD1. V shed 4 bases and J 4 bases; nucleotides not matched to a gene: 1. Germline lookup yields CDR1 MNHEY and CDR2 SMNVEV (reference sequence). The CDR3 has 13 amino acids. CDR3 bases: TGTGCCAGCAGTTGGGGACAGGGGTACGAGCAGTACTTC. It specifies CASSWGQGYEQYF.

This clonotype was counted at least ten times. The J gene is TRBJ2-7, the V gene TRBV27, with a weak D call TRBD1 (6 bases). The CDR3 is made up of 13 amino acids. Germline V lookup: CDR1 MNHEY, CDR2 SMNVEV (reference sequence). The V end lost 5 bases, the J end lost 5 bases, and 13 bases lay between the germline ends. The CDR3 coding sequence is TGTGCCAGCAGTGAAAAACAGGGCAACGAGCAGTACTTC. Translation gives CASSEKQGNEQYF.

This clonotype was picked up many times. V gene TRBV7-8 combines with J gene TRBJ2-5; D possibly matches TRBD1 or TRBD2 (5 bases each). Trimming took 4 bases from V and 7 from J, leaving 22 bases between them. Germline V gene sequence: CDR1 SGHVS, CDR2 FQNEAQ. CDR3 length: 16 residues. The CDR3 spells CASSSFRVPQGATQYF. In nucleotides, the CDR3 is TGTGCCAGCAGCTCCTTCAGGGTGCCGCAGGGAGCGACCCAGTACTTC.

This sequence joins TRBV4-1 and TRBJ2-5, with 9 bases aligning to TRBD2. Germline loops: CDR1 MGHRA, CDR2 YSYEKL. The trim removed 4 bases at V and 4 bases at J, leaving 7 bases unmatched. This CDR3 has 15 amino acids. CDR3 sequence (DNA): TGCGCCAGCAGCCGACCTAGCGGGGTGGGAGAGACCCAGTACTTC. Translating gives CASSRPSGVGETQYF.

The rearrangement uses TRBV27 and TRBJ2-3, with D perhaps matching TRBD1 or TRBD2 (5 bases each). The V end lost 3 bases, the J end lost 2 bases, and 12 bases lay between the germline ends. Germline V lookup: CDR1 MNHEY, CDR2 SMNVEV (reference sequence). This CDR3 contains 15 residues. The CDR3 protein is CASSFEGSITDTQYF. CDR3 in DNA: TGTGCCAGCAGTTTTGAGGGGTCTATCACAGATACGCAGTATTTT.

The chain is built from TRBV30 and TRBJ1-1; D gene uncertain. This CDR3 has 13 amino acids. V lost 5 bases, J lost 0 bases, and 10 bases lay in between. CDR1 and CDR2 (germline): GTSNPN, SVGIG (reference sequence). The CDR3 loop reads CAWSRSMNTEAFF. CDR3 in DNA: TGTGCCTGGTCGAGATCGATGAACACTGAAGCTTTCTTT.

This rearrangement joins TRBV25-1 to TRBJ1-5; D is possibly TRBD1 (6 bases). Germline loops: CDR1 MGHDK, CDR2 SYGVNS. Trimming cost V 4 bases and J 7 bases, with 14 bases left between them. There are 14 residues in the CDR3. For the CDR3, the DNA is TGTGCCAGCAGTGGCTGGGGGGCTGAGCAGCCCCAGCATTTT. It translates to CASSGWGAEQPQHF.

This chain links TRBV3-1 with TRBJ2-5; 12 positions agree with TRBD2. The J segment lost 5 bases and the V segment lost 3 bases, leaving 7 bases of the junction unmatched. CDR1 and CDR2 from the germline V gene are LGHDT and YNNKEL (reference sequence). This CDR3 is built from 16 residues. The CDR3 reads CASSHSSGGASETQYF. In DNA, the CDR3 is TGTGCCAGCAGCCATTCTAGCGGGGGGGCCAGTGAGACCCAGTACTTC.

The chain has TRBV20-1 and TRBJ1-1; D ambiguous. The germline V and J ends were trimmed by 6 bases and 1 base, with 12 bases remaining between them. The CDR3 consists of 13 residues. Germline V gives CDR1 DFQATT, CDR2 SNEGSKA (reference sequence). The CDR3 here is CSANPTRNTEAFF. The CDR3 DNA is TGCAGTGCAAACCCGACCAGGAACACTGAAGCTTTCTTT.

This clonotype was seen at least ten times. The rearrangement uses TRBV28 and TRBJ2-7, with a possible D match to TRBD2 (5 bases). The CDR3 consists of 15 residues. V was clipped by 5 bases and J by 2 bases, with 16 bases between them. Germline V gene sequence: CDR1 MDHEN, CDR2 SYDVKM. DNA of the CDR3: TGTGCCAGCAGTCCCTTGGCGGGCCCTGCCTACGAGCAGTACTTC. Translation: CASSPLAGPAYEQYF.

Regarding this clonotype: The conserved closing phenylalanine or tryptophan is absent in this CDR3, likely reflecting a read error. V gene TRBV12-3 or TRBV12-4 combines with J gene TRBJ1-5; D gene ambiguous. V was trimmed by 7 bases and J by 0 bases, leaving 10 bases between them. This CDR3 is built from 14 residues. CDR3 in amino acids: CASKGYSSNQPQHC. The CDR3 region has the DNA TGTGCCAGCAAAGGTTATAGTAGCAATCAGCCCCAGCATTGT.

This clonotype has ten or more counts. The rearrangement uses TRBV7-8 and TRBJ2-5; 13 positions match TRBD2. This CDR3 contains 16 residues. Germline lookup yields CDR1 SGHVS and CDR2 FQNEAQ. The junction had 6 bases not matched to a gene; V was cut back by 4 bases and J by 4 bases. The DNA for the CDR3 is TGTGCCAGCAGCTCCGGACTAGCGGGGGTGGCAGAGACCCAGTACTTC. Residues: CASSSGLAGVAETQYF. Filled out from reference TRBV7-8 and TRBJ2-5, the complete variable domain reads GAGVSQSPRYKVAKRGQDVALRCDPISGHVSLFWYQQALGQGPEFLTYFQNEAQLDKSGLPSDRFFAERPEGSVSTLKIQRTQQEDSAVYLCASSSGLAGVAETQYFGPGTRLLVL.

The chain has TRBV6-4 and TRBJ1-1, with 10 bases fitting TRBD1. V trimming: 7 bases; J trimming: 3 bases; junction bases outside the gene matches: 8. CDR1 and CDR2 from the germline V gene are MRHNA and SNTAGT. CDR3 length: 15 amino acids. CDR3 sequence: CASKRTGGGDTEAFF. The CDR3 region has the DNA TGTGCCAGCAAGCGGACAGGGGGGGGGGACACTGAAGCTTTCTTT.

This clonotype was counted between two and nine times. This chain uses TRBV12-5 with TRBJ2-7; 9 bases match TRBD1. CDR1 and CDR2 (germline): LGHNT, FRNRAP. V trimming: 6 bases; J trimming: 4 bases; junction bases outside the gene matches: 4. The CDR3 consists of 13 residues. The CDR3 here is CASGPDRGYEQYF. CDR3 DNA: TGTGCTAGTGGCCCGGACAGGGGTTACGAGCAGTACTTC.